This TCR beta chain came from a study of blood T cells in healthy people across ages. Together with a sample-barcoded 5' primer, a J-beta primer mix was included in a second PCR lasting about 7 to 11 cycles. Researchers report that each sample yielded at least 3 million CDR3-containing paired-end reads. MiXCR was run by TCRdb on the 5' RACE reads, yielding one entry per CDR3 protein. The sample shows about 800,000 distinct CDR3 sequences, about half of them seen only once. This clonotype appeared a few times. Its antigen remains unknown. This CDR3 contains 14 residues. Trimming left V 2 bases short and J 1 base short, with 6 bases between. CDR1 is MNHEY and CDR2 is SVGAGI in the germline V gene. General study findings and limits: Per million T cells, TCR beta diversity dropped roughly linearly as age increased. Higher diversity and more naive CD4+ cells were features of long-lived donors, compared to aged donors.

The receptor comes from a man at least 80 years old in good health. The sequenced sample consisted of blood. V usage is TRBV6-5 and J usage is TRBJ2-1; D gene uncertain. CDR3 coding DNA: TGTGCCAGCAGTTACCTAGTTTCCTACAATGAGCAGTTCTTC. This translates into CASSYLVSYNEQFF.